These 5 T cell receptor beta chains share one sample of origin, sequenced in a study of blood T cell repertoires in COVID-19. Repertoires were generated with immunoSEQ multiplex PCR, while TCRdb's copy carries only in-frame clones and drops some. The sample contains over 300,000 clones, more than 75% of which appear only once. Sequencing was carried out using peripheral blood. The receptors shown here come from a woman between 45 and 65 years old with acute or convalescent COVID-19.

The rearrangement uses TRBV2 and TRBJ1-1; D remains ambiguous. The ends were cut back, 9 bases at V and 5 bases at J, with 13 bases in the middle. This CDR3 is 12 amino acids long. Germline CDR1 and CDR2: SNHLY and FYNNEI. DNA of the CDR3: TGTGCCAGTACGGACCGGGGAACTGAAGCTTTCTTT. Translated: CASTDRGTEAFF.

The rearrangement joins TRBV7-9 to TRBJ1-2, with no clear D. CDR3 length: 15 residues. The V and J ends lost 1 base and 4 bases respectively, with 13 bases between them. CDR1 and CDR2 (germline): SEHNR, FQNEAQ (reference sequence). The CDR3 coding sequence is TGTGCCAGCAGCTTAGATGTCAGAACTATCTATGGCTACACCTTC. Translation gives CASSLDVRTIYGYTF.

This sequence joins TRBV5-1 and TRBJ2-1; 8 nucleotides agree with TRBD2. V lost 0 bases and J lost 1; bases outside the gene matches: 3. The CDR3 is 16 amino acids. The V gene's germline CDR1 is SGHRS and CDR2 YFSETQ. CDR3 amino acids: CASSLGAGGSYNEQFF. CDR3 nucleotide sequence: TGCGCCAGCAGCTTGGGTGCGGGAGGTTCCTACAATGAGCAGTTCTTC.

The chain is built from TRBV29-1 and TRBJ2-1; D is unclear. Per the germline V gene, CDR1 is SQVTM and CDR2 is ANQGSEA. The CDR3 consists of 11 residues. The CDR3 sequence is CSPFRSNEQFF. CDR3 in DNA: TGCAGTCCCTTTAGGAGCAATGAGCAGTTCTTC.

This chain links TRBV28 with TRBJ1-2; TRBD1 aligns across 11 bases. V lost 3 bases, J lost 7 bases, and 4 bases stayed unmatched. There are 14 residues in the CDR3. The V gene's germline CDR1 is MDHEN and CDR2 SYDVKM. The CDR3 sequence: CASSFGDRGSGYTF. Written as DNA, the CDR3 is TGTGCCAGCAGTTTTGGGGACAGGGGGTCTGGCTACACCTTC.